This T cell receptor (beta chain) was profiled in a study of T-cell reconstitution after alpha-beta-depleted transplantation in children (TCRdb year 2016). At the level of the whole study: T-cell immune reconstitution after TCRalphabeta/CD19-depleted allogeneic hematopoietic cell transplantation in children was quantitatively tracked in the study by means of TCR repertoire profiling.

The paper as a whole reports these results and caveats: Over the following months the frequencies of hyperexpanded clones went down, and after one year T-cell counts and TCRbeta diversity were mostly credited to newly produced T cells. About two months after transplant, the apparently early recovery of alphabetaT-cell counts reportedly depended on just several hundred clones that had expanded rapidly and came from non-depleted graft cells. In some patients, the high TCRbeta diversity seen at day 60 was put down to recipient T cells and intrathymic progenitors that had survived conditioning.

The library came from PCR. Data came from an Illumina HiSeq 2500. To normalize quantification of the TCRbeta repertoire, the TCR libraries were built with molecular barcoding that relied on unique molecular identifiers. Through fastp at Q25 and MiXCR, TCRdb rebuilt clones from the public reads, retaining in-frame beta chains. Rows are unified per CDR3 protein, each entry keeping the most common DNA and genes. The sample table holds 300,000 to 400,000 distinct CDR3 sequences, of which around 15% were seen once. Roughly two fifths of the sample is taken by the ten largest. V ends up 5 bases short and J 4 bases short, with an unmatched junction base count of 13. Based on the germline V gene (reference sequence), the CDR1 and CDR2 sequences are LNHNV and YYDKDF. There are 17 amino acids in the CDR3, from cysteine to phenylalanine inclusive. The DNA shown is the 51-base CDR3, in frame from base 1. The intended sense of this specimen's treatment or condition label: allogeneic hematopoietic cell transplantation with graft depleted of TCRalphabeta T cells and CD19 B cells. The children who served as transplant recipients had been given grafts of TCRalphabeta/CD19-depleted allogeneic hematopoietic cells.

As to this clonotype: There is no known antigen for this receptor. Base qualities are not provided; no much larger clone lies one nucleotide away.

Specimen: PBMCs, mostly from graft donor cells, collected 360 days after TCRalphabeta/CD19-depleted stem cell transplant. In this chain, TRBV15 is recombined with TRBJ2-3; 9 bases in between match TRBD1. The TCR comes from a male patient aged 2-15 years who had a stem cell transplant for acute lymphoblastic leukemia, so the T cells may come from the graft donor. The CDR3 has the sequence CATSARSGTGPSDTQYF. The DNA sequence follows: TGTGCCACCAGCGCTCGTTCCGGGACAGGGCCCTCAGATACGCAGTATTTT.